This TCR beta chain appears in the sequencing data of a study of cytomegalovirus exposure and HLA in healthy donors. CDR1 and CDR2 from the germline V gene are MNHEY and SVGAGI. Unmatched junction bases numbered 7, after V lost 6 bases and J lost 3 bases. CDR3 length equals 14 residues. A multiplex PCR was run with 60 Vbeta primers and 13 Jbeta primers. Assay: immunoSEQ multiplex PCR; the TCRdb copy retains only in-frame clones and omits some. The sample records some 150,000 clones, nearly 80% being singletons. This clone came up once. This sequence originates from a man between 40 and 49 years old in good health and CMV-seropositive. The specimen was PBMCs. The gene calls are TRBV6-5 and TRBJ1-2, with 7 bases aligning to TRBD1. The CDR3 loop reads CASRRQGGDYGYTF. DNA for the CDR3: TGTGCCAGCAGGCGACAGGGAGGAGACTATGGCTACACCTTC.